The present T cell receptor (beta chain) was sequenced within a study of T cells expressing NK-cell markers. Study information: The TCR beta repertoires were obtained from sorted CD3+CD56+NKG2C+, CD3+CD56+NKG2C- and CD3+CD56-NKG2C+ T cells. There were seven HCMV-seropositive donors and one seronegative donor among the eight sequenced. The study, taken as a whole, reports: The study found dominant NKG2C+ clonotypes at 1.0-7.0% of CD8+ T cells in about six donors.

This CDR3 comprises 15 residues. Germline values: CDR1 DFQATT, CDR2 SNEGSKA (reference sequence). With the 5' RACE reads reprocessed, TCRdb shows one record per CDR3 protein and no DNA. The listing contains about 260,000 distinct CDR3 sequences. As for this clonotype: The antigen is not known.

The TCR was taken from a man younger than 30 in good health. The material sequenced was blood T cells: a sorted CD56 or NKG2C T cell subset, CD4+ or CD8+ T cells, or bulk PBMC T cells (not recorded which). The chain has TRBV20-1 and TRBJ2-5; TCRdb picks TRBD1, but there is no DNA to check that call. The CDR3 here is CSATPSPHGLETQYF.